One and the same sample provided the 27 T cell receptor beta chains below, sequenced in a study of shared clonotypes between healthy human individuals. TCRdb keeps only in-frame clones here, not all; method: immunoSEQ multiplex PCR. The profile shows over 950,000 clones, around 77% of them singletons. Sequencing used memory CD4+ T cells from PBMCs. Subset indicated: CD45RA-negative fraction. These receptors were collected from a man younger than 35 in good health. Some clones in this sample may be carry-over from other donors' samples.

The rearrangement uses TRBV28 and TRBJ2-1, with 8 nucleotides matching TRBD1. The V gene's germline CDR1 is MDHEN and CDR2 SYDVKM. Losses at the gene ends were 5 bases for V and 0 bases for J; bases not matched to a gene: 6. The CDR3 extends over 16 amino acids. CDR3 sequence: CASSGGGTGSYNEQFF. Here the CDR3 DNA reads TGTGCCAGCAGTGGGGGCGGGACAGGCTCCTACAATGAGCAGTTCTTC.

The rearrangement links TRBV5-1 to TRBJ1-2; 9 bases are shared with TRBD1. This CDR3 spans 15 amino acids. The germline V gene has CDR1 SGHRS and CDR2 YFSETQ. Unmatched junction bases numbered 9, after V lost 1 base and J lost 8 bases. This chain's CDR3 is CASSLLTGGAEGYTF. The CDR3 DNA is TGCGCCAGCAGCTTGCTAACAGGGGGCGCAGAAGGCTACACCTTC.

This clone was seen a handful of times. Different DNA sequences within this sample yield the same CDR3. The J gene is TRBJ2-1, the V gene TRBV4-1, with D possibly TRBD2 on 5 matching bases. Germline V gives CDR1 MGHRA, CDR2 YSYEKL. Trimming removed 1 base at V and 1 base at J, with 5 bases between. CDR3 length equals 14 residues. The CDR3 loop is CASSQGGSYNEQFF. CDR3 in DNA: TGCGCCAGCAGCCAAGGAGGGTCCTACAATGAGCAGTTCTTC.

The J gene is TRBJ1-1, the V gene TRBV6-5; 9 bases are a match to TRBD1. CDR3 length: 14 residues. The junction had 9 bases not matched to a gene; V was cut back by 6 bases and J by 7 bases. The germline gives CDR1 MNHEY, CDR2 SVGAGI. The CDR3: CASRDPGQGSEAFF. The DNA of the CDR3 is TGTGCCAGCAGAGACCCGGGACAGGGAAGTGAAGCTTTCTTT.

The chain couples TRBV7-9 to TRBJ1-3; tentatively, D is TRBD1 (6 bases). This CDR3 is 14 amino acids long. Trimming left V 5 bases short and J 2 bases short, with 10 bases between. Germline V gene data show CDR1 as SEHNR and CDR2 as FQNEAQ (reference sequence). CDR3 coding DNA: TGTGCCAGCAGCCGAGACAGGACTGGAAACACCATATATTTT. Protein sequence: CASSRDRTGNTIYF. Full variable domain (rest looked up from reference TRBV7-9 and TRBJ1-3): DTGVSQNPRHKITKRGQNVTFRCDPISEHNRLYWYRQTLGQGPEFLTYFQNEAQLEKSRLLSDRFSAERPKGSFSTLEIQRTEQGDSAMYLCASSRDRTGNTIYFGEGSWLTVV.

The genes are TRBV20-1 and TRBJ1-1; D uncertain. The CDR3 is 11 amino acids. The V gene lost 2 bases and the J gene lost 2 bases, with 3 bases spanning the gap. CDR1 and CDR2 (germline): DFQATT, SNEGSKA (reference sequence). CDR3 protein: CSARPNTEAFF. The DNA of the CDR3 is TGCAGTGCTAGACCTAACACTGAAGCTTTCTTT.

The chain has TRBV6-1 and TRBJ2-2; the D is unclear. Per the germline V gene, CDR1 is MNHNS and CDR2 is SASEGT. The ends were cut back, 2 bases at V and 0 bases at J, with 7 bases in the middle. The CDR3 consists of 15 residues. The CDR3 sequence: CASSEYIPNTGELFF. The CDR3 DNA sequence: TGTGCCAGCAGTGAATACATACCGAACACCGGGGAGCTGTTTTTT.

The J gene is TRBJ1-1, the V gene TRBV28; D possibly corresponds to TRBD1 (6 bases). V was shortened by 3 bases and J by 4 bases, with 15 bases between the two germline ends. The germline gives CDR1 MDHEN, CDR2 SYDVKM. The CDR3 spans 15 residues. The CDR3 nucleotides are TGTGCCAGCAGTTTGACGACGGGGGCCGGCACTGAAGCTTTCTTT. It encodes CASSLTTGAGTEAFF.

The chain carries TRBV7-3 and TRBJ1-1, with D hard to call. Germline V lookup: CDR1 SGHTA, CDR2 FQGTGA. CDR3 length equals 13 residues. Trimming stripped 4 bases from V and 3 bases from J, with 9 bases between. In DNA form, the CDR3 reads TGTGCCAGCAGCTACAGCGTGGACACTGAAGCTTTCTTT. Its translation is CASSYSVDTEAFF.

CDR3: CASSLGPGSEETQYF. The CDR3 coding sequence is TGCGCCAGCAGCTTGGGGCCGGGGTCGGAAGAGACCCAGTACTTC. The chain combines TRBV5-1 with TRBJ2-5, with D possibly TRBD2 on 5 matching bases. The CDR3 covers 15 residues. The ends were cut back, 0 bases at V and 3 bases at J, with 12 bases in the middle. Germline CDR1 SGHRS, CDR2 YFSETQ.

The DNA of the CDR3 is TGCGCCAGCAGTTCCGGCGGGCTGGACACTGAAGCTTTCTTT. Protein: CASSSGGLDTEAFF. The chain uses TRBV5-1 and TRBJ1-1; D ambiguous. Trimming cost V 5 bases and J 3 bases, with 14 bases left between them. Germline CDR1 is SGHRS and CDR2 is YFSETQ. The CDR3 sequence is 14 residues long.

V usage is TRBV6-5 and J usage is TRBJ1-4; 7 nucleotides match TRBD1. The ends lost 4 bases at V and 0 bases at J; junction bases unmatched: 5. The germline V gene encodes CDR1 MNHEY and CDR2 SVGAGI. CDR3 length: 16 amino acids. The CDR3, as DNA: TGTGCCAGCAGTTCCCCAGGGGGTGCAACTAATGAAAAACTGTTTTTT. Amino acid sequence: CASSSPGGATNEKLFF.

This chain's CDR3 is CASSPPPTSGSYTGELFF. The CDR3 DNA reads as TGTGCCAGCAGCCCCCCCCCAACTAGCGGGAGTTACACCGGGGAGCTGTTTTTT. The V call is TRBV28, the J call TRBJ2-2, with 11 nucleotides matching TRBD2. The V and J ends lost 6 bases and 3 bases, in that order; junction bases with no gene match: 12. The CDR3 runs to 18 residues. CDR1 and CDR2 from the germline V gene are MDHEN and SYDVKM.

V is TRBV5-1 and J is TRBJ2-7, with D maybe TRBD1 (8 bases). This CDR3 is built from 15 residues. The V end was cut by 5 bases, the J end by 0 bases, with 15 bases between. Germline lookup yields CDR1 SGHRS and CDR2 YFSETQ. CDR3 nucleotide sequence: TGCGCCAGCAGACGGAACAGGGGGGGCTCCTACGAGCAGTACTTC. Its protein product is CASRRNRGGSYEQYF.

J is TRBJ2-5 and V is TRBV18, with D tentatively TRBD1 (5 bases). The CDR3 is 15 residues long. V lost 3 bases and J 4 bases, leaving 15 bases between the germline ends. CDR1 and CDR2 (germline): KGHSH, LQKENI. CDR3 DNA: TGTGCCAGCTCACCCACGACCAGCCAGGGAGAGACCCAGTACTTC. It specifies CASSPTTSQGETQYF.

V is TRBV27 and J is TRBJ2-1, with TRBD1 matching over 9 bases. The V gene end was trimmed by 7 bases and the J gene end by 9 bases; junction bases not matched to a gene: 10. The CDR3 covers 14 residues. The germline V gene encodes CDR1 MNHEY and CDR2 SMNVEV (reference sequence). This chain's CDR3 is CASTSGQGMSEQFF. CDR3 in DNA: TGTGCCAGCACCTCCGGACAGGGGATGAGTGAGCAGTTCTTC.

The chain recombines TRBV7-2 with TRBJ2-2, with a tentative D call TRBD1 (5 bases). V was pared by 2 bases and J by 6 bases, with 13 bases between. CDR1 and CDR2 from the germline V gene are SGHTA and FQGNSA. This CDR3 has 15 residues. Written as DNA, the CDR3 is TGTGCCAGCAGCTTATCGACCCTCAGGGCCGGGGAGCTGTTTTTT. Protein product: CASSLSTLRAGELFF.

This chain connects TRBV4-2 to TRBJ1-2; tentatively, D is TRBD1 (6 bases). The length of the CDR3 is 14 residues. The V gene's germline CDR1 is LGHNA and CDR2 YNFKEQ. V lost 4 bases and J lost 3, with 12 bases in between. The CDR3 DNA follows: TGTGCCAGCAGCCTAGGGGGACAAGACTATGGCTACACCTTC. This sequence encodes CASSLGGQDYGYTF.

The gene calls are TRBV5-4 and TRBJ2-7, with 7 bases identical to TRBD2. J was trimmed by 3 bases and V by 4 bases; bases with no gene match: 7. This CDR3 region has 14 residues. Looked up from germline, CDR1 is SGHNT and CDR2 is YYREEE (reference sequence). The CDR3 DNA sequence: TGTGCCAGCAGCCCCCTCGGCGGGAGCTACGAGCAGTACTTC. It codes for CASSPLGGSYEQYF.

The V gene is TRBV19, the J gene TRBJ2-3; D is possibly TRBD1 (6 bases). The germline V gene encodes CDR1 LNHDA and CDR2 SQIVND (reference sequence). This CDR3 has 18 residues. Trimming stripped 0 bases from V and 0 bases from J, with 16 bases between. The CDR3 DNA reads TGTGCCAGTAGTATAGAGCCAGGGACAACTACTAGCACAGATACGCAGTATTTT. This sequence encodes CASSIEPGTTTSTDTQYF.

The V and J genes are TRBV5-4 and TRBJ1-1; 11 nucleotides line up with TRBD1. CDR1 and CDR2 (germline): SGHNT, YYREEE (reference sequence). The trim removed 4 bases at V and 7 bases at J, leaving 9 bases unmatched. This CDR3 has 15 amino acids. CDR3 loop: CASSTRTGGSGEAFF. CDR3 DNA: TGTGCCAGCAGCACACGGACAGGGGGCTCGGGTGAAGCTTTCTTT.

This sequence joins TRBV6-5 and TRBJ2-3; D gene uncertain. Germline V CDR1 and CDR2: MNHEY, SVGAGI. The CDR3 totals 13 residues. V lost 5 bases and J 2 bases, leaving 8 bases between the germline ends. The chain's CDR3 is CASSPPTTDTQYF. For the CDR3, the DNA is TGTGCCAGCAGTCCTCCAACCACAGATACGCAGTATTTT.

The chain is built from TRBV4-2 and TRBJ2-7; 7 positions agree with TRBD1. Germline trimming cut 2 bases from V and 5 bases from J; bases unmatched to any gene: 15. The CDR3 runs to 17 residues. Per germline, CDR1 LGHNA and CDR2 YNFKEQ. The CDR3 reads CASSQTYRGVRSDEQYF. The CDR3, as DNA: TGTGCCAGCAGCCAAACCTACAGGGGCGTGCGTTCGGACGAGCAGTACTTC.

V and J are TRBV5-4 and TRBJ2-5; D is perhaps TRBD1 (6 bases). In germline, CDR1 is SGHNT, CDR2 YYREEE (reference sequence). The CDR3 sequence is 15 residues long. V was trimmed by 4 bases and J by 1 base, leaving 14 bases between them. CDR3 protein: CASSGSTGSQETQYF. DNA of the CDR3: TGTGCCAGCAGCGGAAGTACAGGGAGCCAAGAGACCCAGTACTTC.

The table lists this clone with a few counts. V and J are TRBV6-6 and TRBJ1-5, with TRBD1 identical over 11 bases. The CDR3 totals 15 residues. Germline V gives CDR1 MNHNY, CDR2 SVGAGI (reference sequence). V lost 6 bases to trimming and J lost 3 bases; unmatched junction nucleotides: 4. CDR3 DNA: TGTGCCAGCAGCCGGGACAGGGGGAACAATCAGCCCCAGCATTTT. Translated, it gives CASSRDRGNNQPQHF.

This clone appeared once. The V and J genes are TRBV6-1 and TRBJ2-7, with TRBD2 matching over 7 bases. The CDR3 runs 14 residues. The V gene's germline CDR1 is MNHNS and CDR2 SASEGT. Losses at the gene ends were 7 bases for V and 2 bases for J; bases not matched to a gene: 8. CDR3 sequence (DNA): TGTGCCAGCATGCCCCCAGCGGGGACCTACGAGCAGTACTTC. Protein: CASMPPAGTYEQYF.

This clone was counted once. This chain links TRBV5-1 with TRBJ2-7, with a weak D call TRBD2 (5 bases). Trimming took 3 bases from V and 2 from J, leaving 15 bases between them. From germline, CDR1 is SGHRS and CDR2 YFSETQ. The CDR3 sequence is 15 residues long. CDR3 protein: CASSSDGDYTYEQYF. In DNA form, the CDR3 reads TGCGCCAGCAGCTCAGACGGCGACTACACCTACGAGCAGTACTTC.